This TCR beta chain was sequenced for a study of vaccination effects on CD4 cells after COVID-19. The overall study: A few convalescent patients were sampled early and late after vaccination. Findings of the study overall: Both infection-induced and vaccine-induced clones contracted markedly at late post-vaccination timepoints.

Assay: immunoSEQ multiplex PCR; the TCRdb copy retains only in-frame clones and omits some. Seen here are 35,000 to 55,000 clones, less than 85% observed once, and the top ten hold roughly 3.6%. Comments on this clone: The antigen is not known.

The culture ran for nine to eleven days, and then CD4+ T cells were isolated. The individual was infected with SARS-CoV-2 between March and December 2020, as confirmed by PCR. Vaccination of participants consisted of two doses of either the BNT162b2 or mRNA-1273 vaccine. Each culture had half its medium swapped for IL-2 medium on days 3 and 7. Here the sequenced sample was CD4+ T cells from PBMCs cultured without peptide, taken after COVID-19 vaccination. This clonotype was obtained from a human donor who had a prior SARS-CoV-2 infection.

CDR3 DNA sequence: TGCGCCAGCAGCGGCGGACTAGCGGCTCCATACAATGAGCAGTTCTTC. It translates to CASSGGLAAPYNEQFF. The V and J genes are TRBV5-1 and TRBJ2-1, with 10 bases that match TRBD2. V gave up 4 bases and J gave up 4 bases; unmatched junction bases: 8. This CDR3 contains 16 residues. Germline CDR1 SGHRS, CDR2 YFSETQ.